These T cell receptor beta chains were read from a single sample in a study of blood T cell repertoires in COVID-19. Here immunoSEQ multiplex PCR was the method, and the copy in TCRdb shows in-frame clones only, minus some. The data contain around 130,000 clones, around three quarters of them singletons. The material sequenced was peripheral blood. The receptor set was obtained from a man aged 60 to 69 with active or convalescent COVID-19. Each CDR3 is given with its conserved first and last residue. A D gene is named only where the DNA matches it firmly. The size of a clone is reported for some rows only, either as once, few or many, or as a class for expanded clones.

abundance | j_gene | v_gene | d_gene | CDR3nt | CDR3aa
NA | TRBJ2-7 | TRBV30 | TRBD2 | TGTGCCTGTAGCGGGGGCGCAAAGCAGTACTTC | CACSGGAKQYF
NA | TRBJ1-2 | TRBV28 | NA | TGTGCCAGCAGTTCCCCCACGGGGAACTATGGCTACACCTTC | CASSSPTGNYGYTF
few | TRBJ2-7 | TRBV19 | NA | TGTGCCAGTAGTATGAATTCGGGGTACGAGCAGTACTTC | CASSMNSGYEQYF
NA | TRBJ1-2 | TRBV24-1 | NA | TGTGCCACCAGTGAGGCAGGGCGGAACTATGGCTACACCTTC | CATSEAGRNYGYTF
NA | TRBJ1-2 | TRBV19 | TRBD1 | TGTGCCAGTAGGGGACAGGGGATTAAATATGGCTACACCTTC | CASRGQGIKYGYTF
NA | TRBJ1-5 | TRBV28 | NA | TGTGCCAGCACTACCCGGCAGGGGAACTCCTATAGCAATCAGCCCCAGCATTTT | CASTTRQGNSYSNQPQHF
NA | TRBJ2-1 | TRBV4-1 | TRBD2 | TGCGCCAGCAGCCATCGTAGCGGGAGGGCCGAGAATGAGCAGTTCTTC | CASSHRSGRAENEQFF
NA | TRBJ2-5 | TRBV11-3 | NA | TGTGCCAGCAGCTCTCGGACAGTTGAAGAGACCCAGTACTTC | CASSSRTVEETQYF
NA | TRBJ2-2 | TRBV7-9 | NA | TGTGCCAGCAGCTTAGGGAGAGACACCGGGGAGCTGTTTTTT | CASSLGRDTGELFF
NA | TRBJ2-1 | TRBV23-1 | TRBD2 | TGCGCCAGCAGAAGTAGCGGGACCCCTGGCTACAATGAGCAGTTCTTC | CASRSSGTPGYNEQFF
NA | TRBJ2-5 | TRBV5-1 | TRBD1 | TGCGCCAGCAGCCGCGACAGGGCCAACCAAGAGACCCAGTACTTC | CASSRDRANQETQYF
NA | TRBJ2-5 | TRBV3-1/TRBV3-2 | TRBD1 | TGTGCCAGCAGCCCCCGAGACAGGGTAGAGACCCAGTACTTC | CASSPRDRVETQYF
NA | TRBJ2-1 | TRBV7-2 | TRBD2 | TGTGCCAGCAGCCTAAGGACTAGCTCTCAGGGTGAGCAGTTCTTC | CASSLRTSSQGEQFF
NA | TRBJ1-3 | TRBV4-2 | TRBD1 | TGTGCCAGCAGCCAAGAAGGGGGCCTCTCTGGAAACACCATATATTTT | CASSQEGGLSGNTIYF
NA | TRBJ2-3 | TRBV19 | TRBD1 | TGTGCCAGTAGTATTACAGGGGGCGCGACCGGACACACGGACACAGATACGCAGTATTTT | CASSITGGATGHTDTDTQYF
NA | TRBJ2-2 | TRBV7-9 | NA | TGTGCCAGCAGCTCCCAGTCCACGAACACCGGGGAGCTGTTTTTT | CASSSQSTNTGELFF
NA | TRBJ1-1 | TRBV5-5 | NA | TGTGCCAGCAGTTTAACGGGACAAGTCATGAACACTGAAGCTTTCTTT | CASSLTGQVMNTEAFF
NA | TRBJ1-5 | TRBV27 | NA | TGTGCCAGCAGTCACGACCCGGGACTCTCGAGGAGGGGTAGCAATCAGCCCCAGCATTTT | CASSHDPGLSRRGSNQPQHF
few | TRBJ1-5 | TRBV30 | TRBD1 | TGTGCCTGGAGCCGACAGGGGAATAGCAATCAGCCCCAGCATTTT | CAWSRQGNSNQPQHF
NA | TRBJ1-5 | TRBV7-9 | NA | TGTGCCAGCAGCCCAAGCCTGGGGGGTATTGGCAATCAGCCCCAGCATTTT | CASSPSLGGIGNQPQHF
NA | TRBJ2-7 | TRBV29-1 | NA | TGCAGCGTTGAAGGCAGCTACGAGCAGTACTTC | CSVEGSYEQYF
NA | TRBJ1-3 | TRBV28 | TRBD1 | TGTGCCAGCAGCGGAAGGGGGCGCGGAAACACCATATATTTT | CASSGRGRGNTIYF
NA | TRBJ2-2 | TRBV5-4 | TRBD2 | TGTGCCAGCAGTAGTCCAGCGGGACTAACCGGGGAGCTGTTTTTT | CASSSPAGLTGELFF
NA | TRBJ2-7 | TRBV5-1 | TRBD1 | TGCGCCAGCAGCCCGTCGGGACAGGGTGCCTACGAGCAGTACTTC | CASSPSGQGAYEQYF
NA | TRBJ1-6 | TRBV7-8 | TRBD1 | TGTGCCAGCAGCTTAGGACAGGGGGCAAGGGTGGATTCACCCCTCCACTTT | CASSLGQGARVDSPLHF
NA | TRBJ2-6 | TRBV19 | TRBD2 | TGTGCCAGTAGTATATTAGCGGGGTCTGGGGCCAACGTCCTGACTTTC | CASSILAGSGANVLTF
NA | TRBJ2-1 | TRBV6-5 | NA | TGTGCCAGCAGCCAGGAGGCCTCCTACAATGAGCAGTTCTTC | CASSQEASYNEQFF
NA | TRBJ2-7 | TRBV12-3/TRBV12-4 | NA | TGTGCCAGCAGTTTAGACAGCTCCTACGAGCAGTACTTC | CASSLDSSYEQYF
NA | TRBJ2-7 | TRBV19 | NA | TGTGCCAGTAGTATAGGGGGCAGCGAGACCTACGAGCAGTACTTC | CASSIGGSETYEQYF
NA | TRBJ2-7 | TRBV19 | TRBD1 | TGTGCCAGTAGTCTTTGGGACAGTTCCTACGAGCAGTACTTC | CASSLWDSSYEQYF
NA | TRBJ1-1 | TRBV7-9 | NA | TGTGCCAGCAGCAGGGACGCCCCGGCTGAAGCTTTCTTT | CASSRDAPAEAFF
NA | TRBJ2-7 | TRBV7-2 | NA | TGTGCCAGCAGCTCCCACAGCTACGAGCAGTACTTC | CASSSHSYEQYF
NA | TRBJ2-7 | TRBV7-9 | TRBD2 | TGTGCCAGCAGCTTAACAGGCCAGGGAGGGGACGAGCAGTACTTC | CASSLTGQGGDEQYF
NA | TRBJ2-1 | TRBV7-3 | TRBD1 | TGTGCCAGCAGCACCCGGACAGGGTTCTACAATGAGCAGTTCTTC | CASSTRTGFYNEQFF
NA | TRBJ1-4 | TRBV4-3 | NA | TGCGCCAGCAGCCAAGTAGATGAAAAACTGTTTTTT | CASSQVDEKLFF
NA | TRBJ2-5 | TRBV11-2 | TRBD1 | TGTGCCAGCAACGTCGGGACAGCACAAGAGACCCAGTACTTC | CASNVGTAQETQYF
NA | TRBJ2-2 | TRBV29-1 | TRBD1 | TGCAGCGTTGATGGCAGGGGGTCCGGGGAGCTGTTTTTT | CSVDGRGSGELFF
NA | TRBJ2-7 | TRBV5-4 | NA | TGTGCCAGCAGCGAGTTCCACCCAGGGTCCCGGCAGTACTTC | CASSEFHPGSRQYF
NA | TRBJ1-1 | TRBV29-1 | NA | TGCAGCGTTGACCCGGGGAACACTGAAGCTTTCTTT | CSVDPGNTEAFF
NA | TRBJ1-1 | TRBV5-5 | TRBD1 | TGTGCCAGCAGCTCAAGGACAGGGGCCTACACTGAAGCTTTCTTT | CASSSRTGAYTEAFF
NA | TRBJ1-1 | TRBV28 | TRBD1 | TGTGCCAGCAGTCGCAGGACAGGGTGGTCGTCCTTT | CASSRRTGWSSF